This is a list of T cell receptor beta chains from one sample in a study of blood T cell repertoires in COVID-19. Method: immunoSEQ multiplex PCR; TCRdb's copy keeps in-frame clones and lacks some. The sample includes a few hundred thousand clones, 70% to 90% of them seen just once. Sequencing was carried out using peripheral blood. Receptor source: a man aged 18 to 30 with active or convalescent COVID-19. CDR3s include the opening cysteine and the closing phenylalanine or tryptophan. The order of the fields is clone size, J gene, D gene, V gene, CDR3 protein, CDR3 DNA. The D gene is left open where the match is weak. A clone size is listed for some rows: how often the clone was seen (once, few, many), or a class if it is expanded.

clone_size: NA
j_call: TRBJ2-7
d_call: TRBD1
v_call: TRBV6-2/TRBV6-3
cdr3_aa: CASSDSGGSAF
cdr3_nt: TGTGCCAGCAGTGATTCAGGGGGCTCGGCCTTC

clone_size: NA
j_call: TRBJ2-7
d_call: NA
v_call: TRBV4-1
cdr3_aa: CASSPRGASYEQYF
cdr3_nt: TGCGCCAGCAGCCCAAGGGGCGCCTCCTACGAGCAGTACTTC

clone_size: once
j_call: TRBJ1-4
d_call: NA
v_call: TRBV12-3/TRBV12-4
cdr3_aa: CASSTRSEKLFF
cdr3_nt: TGTGCCAGCAGTACACGAAGTGAAAAACTGTTTTTT

clone_size: NA
j_call: TRBJ1-2
d_call: TRBD1
v_call: TRBV24-1
cdr3_aa: CATSEHGTAYGYTF
cdr3_nt: TGTGCCACCAGTGAACACGGGACAGCCTATGGCTACACCTTC

clone_size: NA
j_call: TRBJ2-1
d_call: NA
v_call: TRBV10-2
cdr3_aa: CASSELSLSSYNEQFF
cdr3_nt: TGCGCCAGCAGTGAGTTGTCCCTAAGCTCCTACAATGAGCAGTTCTTC

clone_size: once
j_call: TRBJ2-7
d_call: NA
v_call: TRBV30
cdr3_aa: CAWSIPPNSYEQYF
cdr3_nt: TGTGCCTGGAGTATTCCCCCTAATAGTTACGAGCAGTACTTC

clone_size: NA
j_call: TRBJ2-2
d_call: TRBD2
v_call: TRBV6-6
cdr3_aa: CASSPGTRGSETGELFF
cdr3_nt: TGTGCCAGCAGTCCCGGGACTAGAGGGAGTGAAACCGGGGAGCTGTTTTTT

clone_size: NA
j_call: TRBJ1-2
d_call: TRBD1
v_call: TRBV10-3
cdr3_aa: CAISENLPGTGGIMGYTF
cdr3_nt: TGTGCCATCAGTGAGAACCTCCCCGGGACAGGGGGCATTATGGGCTACACCTTC

clone_size: NA
j_call: TRBJ1-1
d_call: TRBD1
v_call: TRBV10-3
cdr3_aa: CAMGDREEGEAFF
cdr3_nt: TGTGCCATGGGGGACAGGGAAGAGGGTGAAGCTTTCTTT

clone_size: NA
j_call: TRBJ2-1
d_call: NA
v_call: TRBV3-1/TRBV3-2
cdr3_aa: CASSQDIGGSYNEQFF
cdr3_nt: TGTGCCAGCAGCCAAGATATCGGTGGCTCCTACAATGAGCAGTTCTTC

clone_size: NA
j_call: TRBJ2-5
d_call: TRBD2
v_call: TRBV2
cdr3_aa: CASSYSGTSAKETQYF
cdr3_nt: TGTGCCAGCAGCTACTCCGGGACTAGCGCCAAAGAGACCCAGTACTTC

clone_size: NA
j_call: TRBJ2-5
d_call: TRBD1
v_call: TRBV7-3
cdr3_aa: CASSPVVGGEETQYF
cdr3_nt: TGTGCCAGCAGCCCCGTGGTAGGGGGCGAAGAGACCCAGTACTTC

clone_size: few
j_call: TRBJ2-7
d_call: NA
v_call: TRBV5-1
cdr3_aa: CASSPPGRANEQYF
cdr3_nt: TGCGCCAGCAGCCCCCCGGGCAGGGCAAACGAGCAGTACTTC

clone_size: once
j_call: TRBJ1-4
d_call: TRBD1
v_call: TRBV6-5
cdr3_aa: CASRPGTGDEKLFF
cdr3_nt: TGTGCCAGCAGACCCGGGACAGGAGACGAAAAACTGTTTTTT

clone_size: NA
j_call: TRBJ2-1
d_call: NA
v_call: TRBV7-9
cdr3_aa: CASSLMVGAYNEQFF
cdr3_nt: TGTGCCAGCAGCTTGATGGTCGGAGCCTACAATGAGCAGTTCTTC

clone_size: NA
j_call: TRBJ1-3
d_call: NA
v_call: TRBV9
cdr3_aa: CASSVGQASAIYF
cdr3_nt: TGTGCCAGCAGCGTAGGACAGGCCTCAGCCATATATTTT

clone_size: NA
j_call: TRBJ2-1
d_call: NA
v_call: TRBV18
cdr3_aa: CASSPLVLGNEQFF
cdr3_nt: TGTGCCAGCTCACCATTAGTTCTCGGCAATGAGCAGTTCTTC

clone_size: NA
j_call: TRBJ1-5
d_call: NA
v_call: TRBV6-2/TRBV6-3
cdr3_aa: CASSYLQASNQPQHF
cdr3_nt: TGTGCCAGCAGTTACCTACAGGCGAGCAATCAGCCCCAGCATTTT

clone_size: NA
j_call: TRBJ1-2
d_call: NA
v_call: TRBV7-9
cdr3_aa: CASSPPYFDDYTF
cdr3_nt: TGTGCCAGCAGCCCCCCCTATTTCGATGACTACACCTTC

clone_size: NA
j_call: TRBJ2-5
d_call: NA
v_call: TRBV5-1
cdr3_aa: CASRGNEETQYF
cdr3_nt: TGCGCCAGCCGAGGAAATGAAGAGACCCAGTACTTC

clone_size: NA
j_call: TRBJ2-1
d_call: TRBD1
v_call: TRBV15
cdr3_aa: CATPPPAGGSNEQFF
cdr3_nt: TGTGCCACCCCACCCCCGGCAGGGGGCAGCAATGAGCAGTTCTTC

clone_size: NA
j_call: TRBJ2-7
d_call: TRBD1
v_call: TRBV28
cdr3_aa: CASRHTGTGIHEQYF
cdr3_nt: TGTGCCAGCAGACATACCGGGACAGGGATCCACGAGCAGTACTTC

clone_size: once
j_call: TRBJ1-2
d_call: NA
v_call: TRBV19
cdr3_aa: CASTYRDYGYTF
cdr3_nt: TGTGCCAGTACCTACCGGGACTATGGCTACACCTTC

clone_size: NA
j_call: TRBJ2-7
d_call: NA
v_call: TRBV29-1
cdr3_aa: CSVRGGVTNRRVYEQYF
cdr3_nt: TGCAGCGTGAGGGGGGGTGTCACTAACCGAAGGGTCTACGAGCAGTACTTC

clone_size: NA
j_call: TRBJ2-5
d_call: TRBD1
v_call: TRBV4-2
cdr3_aa: CASSQEGQGEETQYF
cdr3_nt: TGTGCCAGCAGCCAAGAGGGACAGGGGGAAGAGACCCAGTACTTC

clone_size: NA
j_call: TRBJ1-4
d_call: NA
v_call: TRBV11-2
cdr3_aa: CASSLEPSGTNEKLFF
cdr3_nt: TGTGCCAGCAGCTTAGAGCCGAGCGGAACTAATGAAAAACTGTTTTTT